The 2 T cell receptor beta chains below all came from one sample that was sequenced in a study of cytomegalovirus exposure and HLA in healthy donors. PCR was performed using 60 Vbeta and 13 Jbeta primers. Sequenced by immunoSEQ multiplex PCR; TCRdb stores in-frame clones only, minus some. Here the sample spans 150,000 to 200,000 clones, roughly 81% being singletons. Sequenced sample: PBMCs. The origin of the receptors is a man aged 18 to 29 in good health and CMV-seropositive.

The V call is TRBV27, the J call TRBJ2-5; D perhaps matches TRBD1 (5 bases). Germline CDR1 is MNHEY and CDR2 is SMNVEV (reference sequence). With 5 bases removed from V and 3 bases from J, the gap between germline ends came to 10 bases. The CDR3 sequence is 13 residues long. This chain's CDR3 is CASSRLQEETQYF. CDR3 bases: TGTGCCAGCAGTCGGCTACAGGAAGAGACCCAGTACTTC.

The rearrangement links TRBV7-2 to TRBJ2-7; 16 nucleotides align to TRBD2. CDR3 length equals 18 residues. Trimming at V came to 5 bases and at J to 7 bases, leaving 14 bases not matched to a gene. In germline, CDR1 is SGHTA, CDR2 FQGNSA. The DNA for the CDR3 is TGTGCCAGCAGCCCCGGGGGGACTAGCGGGGGGGCTATTCAAGAGCAGTACTTC. Amino acids: CASSPGGTSGGAIQEQYF. The variable domain in full, completed from reference TRBV7-2 and TRBJ2-7, reads GAGVSQSPSNKVTEKGKDVELRCDPISGHTALYWYRQSLGQGLEFLIYFQGNSAPDKSGLPSDRFSAERTGGSVSTLTIQRTQQEDSAVYLCASSPGGTSGGAIQEQYFGPGTRLTVT.